A single sample is the source of the 6 T cell receptor beta chains below, sequenced in a study of T-cell reconstitution after alpha-beta-depleted transplantation in children. Unique molecular identifiers were used in preparing the TCRbeta library. TCRdb fed the PCR reads into MiXCR, producing one record per CDR3 protein. Of hundreds of thousands of distinct CDR3 sequences listed, under 9.5% are singletons. Specimen: PBMCs, mostly from graft donor cells, collected 180 days after TCRalphabeta/CD19-depleted stem cell transplant. The receptor set was obtained from a male patient under 18 who had a stem cell transplant for acute lymphoblastic leukemia, so the T cells may come from the graft donor.

This clonotype was recorded at least ten times. The chain has TRBV12-3 or TRBV12-4 and TRBJ2-1, with D perhaps matching TRBD2 (5 bases). The V end was cut by 2 bases, the J end by 13 bases, with 12 bases between. The length of the CDR3 is 12 residues. CDR3 loop: CASSLSGLSQFF. The CDR3 bases are TGTGCCAGCAGTTTATCCGGACTGTCCCAGTTCTTC.

This clonotype occurred many times. The chain carries TRBV27 and TRBJ1-5; the D is unclear. CDR1 is MNHEY, CDR2 SMNVEV, per germline (reference sequence). Trimming took 4 bases from V and 0 from J, leaving 4 bases between them. This CDR3 comprises 13 residues. The CDR3 spells CASSSYSNQPQHF. DNA of the CDR3: TGTGCCAGCAGTTCATATAGCAATCAGCCCCAGCATTTT.

This clonotype was counted at least ten times. The chain uses TRBV29-1 and TRBJ2-7; TRBD1 matches at 9 bases. Germline-derived CDR1 and CDR2 are SQVTM and ANQGSEA. CDR3 length: 12 amino acids. Trimming removed 6 bases from V and 2 bases from J; junction bases left unmatched: 2. Here the CDR3 DNA reads TGCAGCGTGAGGGACAGGGCCTACGAGCAGTACTTC. This gives the protein CSVRDRAYEQYF.

This clonotype was seen ten or more times. The chain combines TRBV6-5 with TRBJ2-3; either TRBD1 or TRBD2 may supply D (5 bases each). Germline loops: CDR1 MNHEY, CDR2 SVGAGI. V was cut by 2 bases and J by 5 bases, with 11 bases left in between. This CDR3 contains 14 residues. The CDR3 bases are TGTGCCAGCAGTTACCTGGGGGAGCGAGATACGCAGTATTTT. It yields the protein CASSYLGERDTQYF.

This chain uses TRBV20-1 with TRBJ1-4; D is uncertain. This CDR3 spans 12 amino acids. Trimming stripped 3 bases from V and 7 bases from J, with 9 bases between. Germline CDR1 is DFQATT and CDR2 is SNEGSKA (reference sequence). CDR3 in amino acids: CSASQSVEKLFF. The CDR3 nucleotides read TGCAGTGCTAGTCAGTCAGTTGAAAAACTGTTTTTT.

This clonotype was seen many times. The rearrangement joins TRBV18 to TRBJ2-3; 8 nucleotides agree with TRBD1. Trimming removed 6 bases from V and 4 bases from J; junction bases left unmatched: 12. The CDR3 covers 16 residues. In germline, CDR1 is KGHSH, CDR2 LQKENI. The CDR3 sequence is CASSRTGTGGPDTQYF. The CDR3 DNA follows: TGTGCCAGCTCCCGGACCGGGACAGGAGGGCCAGATACGCAGTATTTT.